This T cell receptor beta chain was sequenced in a study of blood T cell repertoires in COVID-19. Overall study context: Nucleic acid was either cDNA or gDNA, and it came from T cells, B-cell-depleted T cells, or PBMCs.

Per the authors' pipeline: Estimation of nucleated cell counts relied on the amplification of reference gene primers. TCRdb's table, derived via immunoSEQ multiplex PCR, lists solely in-frame clones and lacks some. V, J and clone size are taken as reported in that table, and D and trimming were inferred from the DNA itself. Of approximately 76,000 clones listed, 80% to 90% are singletons. This CDR3 comprises 15 residues. Germline CDR1 SGHTA, CDR2 FQGNSA. Trimming removed 7 bases at V and 5 bases at J, with 20 bases between. The chain carries TRBV7-2 and TRBJ2-5; perhaps TRBD1 as D (6 bases). The TCR was taken from an elderly man with active or convalescent COVID-19. Sequencing was done on a sample of peripheral blood. CDR3: CASTWGQGSGETQYF. The CDR3 DNA sequence: TGTGCCAGCACTTGGGGGCAGGGGTCCGGGGAGACCCAGTACTTC.